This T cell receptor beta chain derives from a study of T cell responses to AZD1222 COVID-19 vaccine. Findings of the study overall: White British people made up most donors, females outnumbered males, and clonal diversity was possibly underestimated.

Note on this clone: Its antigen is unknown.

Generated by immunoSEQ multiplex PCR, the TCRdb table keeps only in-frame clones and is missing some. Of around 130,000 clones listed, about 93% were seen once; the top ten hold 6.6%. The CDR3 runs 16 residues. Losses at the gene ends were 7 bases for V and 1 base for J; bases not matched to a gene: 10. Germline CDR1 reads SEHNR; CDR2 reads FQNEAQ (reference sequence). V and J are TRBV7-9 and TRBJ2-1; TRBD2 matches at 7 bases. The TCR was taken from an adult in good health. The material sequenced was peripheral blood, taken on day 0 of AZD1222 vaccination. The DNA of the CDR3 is TGTGCCAGCACCCTACAGGCGGGAGCATCCTACAATGAGCAGTTCTTC. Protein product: CASTLQAGASYNEQFF. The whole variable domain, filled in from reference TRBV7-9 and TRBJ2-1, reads DTGVSQNPRHKITKRGQNVTFRCDPISEHNRLYWYRQTLGQGPEFLTYFQNEAQLEKSRLLSDRFSAERPKGSFSTLEIQRTEQGDSAMYLCASTLQAGASYNEQFFGPGTRLTVL.